The 17 T cell receptor beta chains in this list originate from one sample, sequenced in a study of regulatory T cells in long-lasting Graves disease. CDR3 regions were amplified by Arm-PCR using iRepertoire HTBI primers to build TCR beta libraries. TCRdb used MiXCR to reprocess the multiplex PCR reads, holding one entry per CDR3 protein. The sample lists around 450,000 distinct CDR3 sequences, 15% seen once, with about 8.3% in the top ten. Described time point: newly diagnosed GD, antithyroid drugs for less than 3 months. Construction of the TCR library relied on RNA isolated from PBMCs. This same sample was also taken into another study, of T cells in Graves' hyperthyroidism and ophthalmopathy.

Here the sequenced sample was peripheral blood mononuclear cells (PBMCs), taken at new diagnosis, from a patient treated with antithyroid drugs. Source of these receptors: a middle-aged woman with Graves disease.

Ten or more counts support this clonotype. The V call is TRBV28, the J call TRBJ2-5; perhaps TRBD2 as D (5 bases). The germline CDR1 and CDR2 sequences are MDHEN and SYDVKM. The germline V and J ends were trimmed by 3 bases and 2 bases, with 13 bases remaining between them. The CDR3 runs to 15 residues. For the CDR3, the DNA is TGTGCCAGCAGTTTCCTCGCGGCGGGTCAAGAGACCCAGTACTTC. This translates into CASSFLAAGQETQYF.

This clonotype was counted ten times or more. The chain has TRBV28 and TRBJ2-5; D call uncertain. The CDR3 length is 16 residues. The germline V and J ends were trimmed by 2 bases and 5 bases, with 18 bases remaining between them. CDR1 is MDHEN and CDR2 is SYDVKM in the germline V gene. The CDR3 loop is CASSLTPSAAMETQYF. As DNA, the CDR3 is TGTGCCAGCAGTTTAACCCCTTCCGCAGCCATGGAGACCCAGTACTTC. Full variable domain (rest looked up from reference TRBV28 and TRBJ2-5): DVKVTQSSRYLVKRTGEKVFLECVQDMDHENMFWYRQDPGLGLRLIYFSYDVKMKEKGDIPEGYSVSREKKERFSLILESASTNQTSMYLCASSLTPSAAMETQYFGPGTRLLVL.

The rearrangement links TRBV3-1 to TRBJ2-2; D not resolved. There are 14 residues in the CDR3. Per germline, CDR1 LGHDT and CDR2 YNNKEL (reference sequence). Trimming stripped 0 bases from V and 4 bases from J, with 6 bases between. For the CDR3, the DNA is TGTGCCAGCAGCCAAGATGGAATCACCGGGGAGCTGTTTTTT. Its translation: CASSQDGITGELFF.

As to this clonotype: One junction end does not reproduce the germline sequence, and a read error may be involved. The chain has TRBV20-1 and TRBJ2-1; 8 nucleotides match TRBD2. Germline V gives CDR1 DFQATT, CDR2 SNEGSKA (reference sequence). This CDR3 contains 15 residues. The CDR3 reads CSAEGAGVIGNEQSF. CDR3 nucleotides: TGCAGTGCTGAGGGAGCGGGAGTGATAGGGAATGAGCAGTCCTTC.

V gene TRBV19 combines with J gene TRBJ2-7, with D tentatively TRBD1 (5 bases). V was shortened by 8 bases and J by 0 bases, with 11 bases between the two germline ends. The germline gives CDR1 LNHDA, CDR2 SQIVND (reference sequence). The CDR3 sequence is 13 residues long. CDR3 sequence: CASATDSSYEQYF. The CDR3 bases are TGTGCCAGTGCGACCGACAGCTCCTACGAGCAGTACTTC.

The table lists this clonotype with a count of one. V is TRBV14 and J is TRBJ1-3; maybe TRBD1 (5 bases). Germline values: CDR1 SGHDN, CDR2 FVKESK. This CDR3 region has 17 residues. Trimming took 0 bases from V and 2 from J, leaving 14 bases between them. The CDR3: CASSQEGVKLTGNTIYF. The CDR3 DNA sequence: TGTGCCAGCAGCCAAGAGGGGGTCAAGCTCACTGGAAACACCATATATTTT. The full variable domain, its missing parts supplied by reference TRBV14 and TRBJ1-3, is EAGVTQFPSHSVIEKGQTVTLRCDPISGHDNLYWYRRVMGKEIKFLLHFVKESKQDESGMPNNRFLAERTGGTYSTLKVQPAELEDSGVYFCASSQEGVKLTGNTIYFGEGSWLTVV.

This chain connects TRBV19 to TRBJ1-5; weak D call: TRBD1 (6 bases). Between the trimmed V and J ends, which lost 3 bases and 3 bases, there was a span of 12 bases. The CDR3 totals 15 residues. Germline CDR1 and CDR2: LNHDA and SQIVND (reference sequence). The CDR3 sequence: CASSMGGQLNQPQHF. As DNA, the CDR3 is TGTGCCAGTAGTATGGGAGGACAGCTCAATCAGCCCCAGCATTTT.

In nucleotides, the CDR3 is TGTGCCAGTAGTCCTTCCAAGGGGACTAACTATGGCTACACCTTC. Amino acids: CASSPSKGTNYGYTF. The chain carries TRBV19 and TRBJ1-2, with a tentative D call TRBD1 (5 bases). Trimming pared 5 bases from V and 0 bases from J, leaving 13 bases between. The CDR3 is 15 residues long. Per the germline V gene, CDR1 is LNHDA and CDR2 is SQIVND (reference sequence).

This clonotype was recorded many times. The chain recombines TRBV15 with TRBJ2-1; 8 bases agree with TRBD2. CDR3 length: 15 residues. CDR1 and CDR2 from the germline V gene are LNHNV and YYDKDF (reference sequence). Trimming at V came to 5 bases and at J to 6 bases, leaving 9 bases not matched to a gene. In DNA form, the CDR3 reads TGTGCCACCAGCTTCCGCACCGGGACTAGCAATGAGCAGTTCTTC. Protein sequence: CATSFRTGTSNEQFF.

This clonotype occurred many times. CDR3: CASSRGTGVTDTQYF. For the CDR3, the DNA is TGTGCCAGCAGTCGAGGGACAGGGGTCACAGATACGCAGTATTTT. The V call is TRBV11-1, the J call TRBJ2-3; the match to TRBD1 covers 10 bases. With V trimmed by 6 bases and J by 2 bases, 5 bases remained unmatched. CDR1 is SGHAT and CDR2 is FQDESV in the germline V gene (reference sequence). The CDR3 has 15 residues.

The chain carries TRBV11-2 and TRBJ2-7, with D possibly matching TRBD1 (6 bases). The CDR3 covers 14 residues. The germline CDR1 and CDR2 sequences are SGHAT and FQNNGV. The V end lost 5 bases, the J end lost 0 bases, and 11 bases lay between the germline ends. The CDR3 here is CASSQGQFSYEQYF. CDR3 coding DNA: TGTGCCAGCAGCCAAGGACAGTTCTCCTACGAGCAGTACTTC.

The chain has TRBV2 and TRBJ1-5; D gene ambiguous. Trimming cost V 4 bases and J 4 bases, with 14 bases left between them. The CDR3 covers 15 residues. Germline-derived CDR1 and CDR2 are SNHLY and FYNNEI. In DNA, the CDR3 is TGTGCCAGCAGTGTTTGGGGTCTAGGTAATCAGCCCCAGCATTTT. It specifies CASSVWGLGNQPQHF.

This clonotype was seen at least ten times. This rearrangement joins TRBV11-2 to TRBJ2-2, with 9 bases fitting TRBD2. CDR1 SGHAT and CDR2 FQNNGV come from the germline V gene. The ends lost 6 bases at V and 4 bases at J; junction bases unmatched: 6. This CDR3 comprises 15 residues. The CDR3 nucleotides read TGTGCCAGCAGGGATTTAGCGGGGGTCACCGGGGAGCTGTTTTTT. Amino acids: CASRDLAGVTGELFF.

The chain carries TRBV25-1 and TRBJ2-5, with D perhaps assigned TRBD1 or TRBD2 (6 bases each). The CDR3 runs 14 residues. The germline CDR1 and CDR2 sequences are MGHDK and SYGVNS. V dropped 4 bases and J dropped 4 bases, with 13 bases sitting between them. The CDR3 DNA is TGTGCCAGCAGTGTGGGGGGCGGGCGAGAGACCCAGTACTTC. This translates into CASSVGGGRETQYF.

A few counts support this clonotype. A much larger clone differs by one base, so this may be a read error. This rearrangement joins TRBV7-9 to TRBJ2-2; TRBD1 is a possible D gene (5 bases). V lost 2 bases and J lost 7, with 11 bases in between. The germline V gene has CDR1 SEHNR and CDR2 FQNEAQ (reference sequence). This CDR3 has 14 amino acids. In nucleotides, the CDR3 is TGTGCCAGCAGCTTAAAGGGGAACCTCGGGGAGCTGTTTTTT. Translated, it gives CASSLKGNLGELFF.

This clonotype was counted ten times or more. The chain's CDR3 is CASSIWGRGNTEAFF. DNA for the CDR3: TGTGCCAGTAGTATTTGGGGGAGGGGTAACACTGAAGCTTTCTTT. The chain employs TRBV19 and TRBJ1-1, with D possibly matching TRBD1 (5 bases). Germline V gene data show CDR1 as LNHDA and CDR2 as SQIVND (reference sequence). V dropped 3 bases and J dropped 2 bases, with 13 bases sitting between them. The CDR3 consists of 15 residues.

This clonotype showed up many times. The gene calls are TRBV19 and TRBJ2-7; 10 bases are a match to TRBD1. V shed 9 bases, J shed 4 bases, and the junction held 9 bases outside the gene matches. This CDR3 is 14 amino acids long. From germline, CDR1 is LNHDA and CDR2 SQIVND (reference sequence). For the CDR3, the DNA is TGTGCCAGCAGCATCGGGACAGGGGCTTACGAGCAGTACTTC. This encodes CASSIGTGAYEQYF.